This T cell receptor beta chain comes out of a study of glioma-infiltrating T cells. Study-wide findings and caveats: CDR3 overlap between tissue and blood was very small. Above-expected tissue-blood divergence occurred in all gliomas, most in low-grade ones.

This CDR3 has 15 amino acids. The germline V gene has CDR1 DFQATT and CDR2 SNEGSKA (reference sequence). J gave up 2 bases and V 2 bases, and 7 bases lay outside the gene matches. This clonotype was seen at least ten times. Its cognate antigen is unknown. TCR alpha and beta CDR3 regions were amplified from RNA using iRepertoire nested multiplex PCR. TCRdb recomputed calls from the multiplex PCR reads with MiXCR, one row per CDR3 protein. The table includes roughly 200,000 distinct CDR3 sequences, about 47% detected once. The rearrangement links TRBV20-1 to TRBJ2-7, with 9 bases matching TRBD2. This clonotype was sampled from a human donor with low-grade glioma or glioblastoma, undergoing nonglioma brain surgery, or in good health (not recorded which). Material: glioma tissue, nonneoplastic brain tissue, or PBMCs (not recorded which). The CDR3 sequence is CSARLAAGGAYEQYF. The DNA for the CDR3 is TGCAGTGCTAGACTGGCAGCGGGAGGTGCCTACGAGCAGTACTTC.